The 27 T cell receptor beta chains given below trace back to one sample, sequenced in a study of T-cell reconstitution after alpha-beta-depleted transplantation in children. Preparation of the TCRbeta library involved a method that used unique molecular identifiers. Each CDR3 protein gets one entry after TCRdb re-called the PCR reads with MiXCR. The repertoire holds some 440,000 distinct CDR3 sequences, with 15% to 20% as singletons. The sequenced sample was PBMCs, mostly from graft donor cells, obtained 360 days after TCRalphabeta/CD19-depleted stem cell transplant. Receptors were obtained from a boy in the first two years of life who had a stem cell transplant for Wiskott-Aldrich syndrome, so the T cells may come from the graft donor.

V is TRBV6-5 and J is TRBJ2-1; 10 nucleotides agree with TRBD2. The CDR3 totals 15 residues. Trimming took 2 bases from V and 5 from J; bases not matched to a gene: 3. The V gene's germline CDR1 is MNHEY and CDR2 SVGAGI. The CDR3 nucleotides are TGTGCCAGCAGTTACCGACTAGCGGGTAACAATGAGCAGTTCTTC. This codes for CASSYRLAGNNEQFF.

This clonotype was seen a few times. This rearrangement joins TRBV20-1 to TRBJ2-1, with 9 bases aligning to TRBD1. V lost 1 base and J lost 7; bases outside the gene matches: 5. CDR3 size: 14 residues. The germline CDR1 and CDR2 sequences are DFQATT and SNEGSKA (reference sequence). DNA for the CDR3: TGCAGTGCTAGAGTACAGGGGGCGCGAAATGAGCAGTTCTTC. This encodes CSARVQGARNEQFF.

This clonotype occurred a few times. V is TRBV15 and J is TRBJ2-1; the D gene is possibly TRBD1 (5 bases). The length of the CDR3 is 16 residues. The ends were cut back, 5 bases at V and 3 bases at J, with 17 bases in the middle. Germline V gene sequence: CDR1 LNHNV, CDR2 YYDKDF (reference sequence). The CDR3 DNA is TGTGCCACCAGCGCCCGGACACTGTTGGGCTACAATGAGCAGTTCTTC. It translates to CATSARTLLGYNEQFF.

There are a few counts of this clonotype. V is TRBV5-1 and J is TRBJ2-7, with D tentatively TRBD1 (6 bases). There are 13 residues in the CDR3. The V end was cut by 2 bases, the J end by 3 bases, with 9 bases between. CDR1 is SGHRS and CDR2 is YFSETQ in the germline V gene. The DNA of the CDR3 is TGCGCCAGCAGCTTTGAGACAGGCTACGAGCAGTACTTC. This sequence encodes CASSFETGYEQYF. Full variable domain (missing parts from reference TRBV5-1 and TRBJ2-7): KAGVTQTPRYLIKTRGQQVTLSCSPISGHRSVSWYQQTPGQGLQFLFEYFSETQRNKGNFPGRFSGRQFSNSRSEMNVSTLELGDSALYLCASSFETGYEQYFGPGTRLTVT.

In its sample, this clonotype was seen a few times. This chain connects TRBV12-3 or TRBV12-4 to TRBJ2-4; 10 nucleotides match TRBD2. This CDR3 has 17 residues. V lost 2 bases to trimming and J lost 2 bases; unmatched junction nucleotides: 6. DNA for the CDR3: TGTGCCAGCAGTTTAAAGCGGGGGGGCTTAACCAAAAACATTCAGTACTTC. Translated: CASSLKRGGLTKNIQYF.

The CDR3 here is CASSLVLGGAITDTQYF. CDR3 coding DNA: TGTGCCAGCAGCCTGGTCCTCGGGGGGGCCATTACAGATACGCAGTATTTT. V usage is TRBV5-6 and J usage is TRBJ2-3, with 8 bases identical to TRBD2. Germline-derived CDR1 and CDR2 are SGHDT and YYEEEE. The V and J ends lost 4 bases and 3 bases, in that order; junction bases with no gene match: 13. The CDR3 totals 17 residues.

The chain employs TRBV6-1 and TRBJ2-2, with a tentative D call TRBD2 (6 bases). Germline lookup yields CDR1 MNHNS and CDR2 SASEGT. The CDR3 runs to 17 residues. V lost 5 bases and J lost 5, with 21 bases in between. CDR3 sequence reads: CASSRTRRAAGTGELFF. CDR3 coding DNA: TGTGCCAGCAGTAGAACGCGAAGGGCCGCGGGAACCGGGGAGCTGTTTTTT.

This clonotype was picked up a small number of times. The chain carries TRBV5-1 and TRBJ2-1; D is perhaps TRBD2 (5 bases). The CDR3 is 15 residues long. Trimming removed 4 bases from V and 1 base from J, with 12 bases in between. The germline CDR1 and CDR2 sequences are SGHRS and YFSETQ. CDR3 region: CASSPSRVSYNEQFF. CDR3 sequence (DNA): TGCGCCAGCAGCCCGTCGCGGGTGTCCTACAATGAGCAGTTCTTC.

The rearrangement joins TRBV5-4 to TRBJ2-3; maybe TRBD1 (6 bases). Germline CDR1 SGHNT, CDR2 YYREEE (reference sequence). The V gene lost 2 bases and the J gene lost 2 bases, with 15 bases spanning the gap. The CDR3 runs 16 residues. CDR3 sequence: CASSLSGGLHTDTQYF. CDR3 in DNA: TGTGCCAGCAGCTTATCTGGGGGCCTCCACACAGATACGCAGTATTTT.

The genes are TRBV20-1 and TRBJ2-1, with TRBD2 identical over 12 bases. The V segment lost 5 bases and the J segment 7 bases; nucleotides outside the gene matches: 6. This CDR3 has 14 residues. Germline lookup yields CDR1 DFQATT and CDR2 SNEGSKA (reference sequence). In DNA, the CDR3 is TGCAGTGCTTTTAGGACTAGCGGGATAAATGAGCAGTTCTTC. This sequence encodes CSAFRTSGINEQFF.

V is TRBV11-2 and J is TRBJ2-5; weak D call: TRBD2 (7 bases). There are 17 residues in the CDR3. Trimming took off 3 bases at V and 5 bases at J, with 22 bases between the two ends. Germline V lookup: CDR1 SGHAT, CDR2 FQNNGV. The CDR3 sequence is CASSLKGLVRGAETQYF. CDR3 nucleotide sequence: TGTGCCAGCAGCTTGAAAGGGTTGGTTCGGGGGGCGGAGACCCAGTACTTC.

This sequence joins TRBV20-1 and TRBJ2-1; 9 bases map to TRBD2. This CDR3 has 13 amino acids. V was clipped by 6 bases and J by 7 bases; unmatched bases: 7. Germline CDR1 and CDR2: DFQATT and SNEGSKA (reference sequence). As DNA, the CDR3 is TGCAGTGCGGTAGCGGGGGTTGGGAATGAGCAGTTCTTC. Translating it yields CSAVAGVGNEQFF.

This clonotype has only a few counts. The chain couples TRBV12-3 or TRBV12-4 to TRBJ2-2; 9 bases line up with TRBD1. The CDR3 spans 17 residues. Unmatched junction bases numbered 7, after V lost 0 bases and J lost 5 bases. For the CDR3, the DNA is TGTGCCAGCAGTTTAGCCGCCGGGACAGGGAGAACCGGGGAGCTGTTTTTT. Translating it yields CASSLAAGTGRTGELFF.

This clonotype turned up a few times. The genes are TRBV2 and TRBJ2-2, with D maybe TRBD2 (6 bases). CDR3 length equals 16 residues. V was clipped by 3 bases and J by 4 bases, with 15 bases between them. Germline CDR1 and CDR2: SNHLY and FYNNEI. DNA for the CDR3: TGTGCCAGCAGTGATTTTTGGGCGCGGGGCACCGGGGAGCTGTTTTTT. It codes for CASSDFWARGTGELFF.

The chain links TRBV11-2 to TRBJ2-5; D gene uncertain. The V end was cut by 4 bases, the J end by 4 bases, with 7 bases between. The V gene's germline CDR1 is SGHAT and CDR2 FQNNGV. The length of the CDR3 is 12 residues. This chain's CDR3 is CASSSIRETQYF. For the CDR3, the DNA is TGTGCCAGCAGCTCAATACGAGAGACCCAGTACTTC.

CDR3 in DNA: TGTGCCAGCAGCGTAGATGAAGGATGGGGCAAAAACATTCAGTACTTC. Translation gives CASSVDEGWGKNIQYF. This chain connects TRBV9 to TRBJ2-4, with unresolved D. The V end lost 0 bases, the J end lost 3 bases, and 13 bases lay between the germline ends. There are 16 residues in the CDR3. Looked up from germline, CDR1 is SGDLS and CDR2 is YYNGEE.

V and J are TRBV5-6 and TRBJ2-5; D remains unclear. The V end lost 1 base, the J end lost 5 bases, and 12 bases lay between the germline ends. The CDR3 length is 14 residues. Germline CDR1 SGHDT, CDR2 YYEEEE. In nucleotides, the CDR3 is TGTGCCAGCAGCTTGCCCAGGTTTTGGGAGACCCAGTACTTC. It codes for CASSLPRFWETQYF.

This clonotype was observed at least ten times. This chain connects TRBV18 to TRBJ1-1; D is possibly TRBD1 (5 bases). The CDR3 loop spans 12 amino acids. Germline CDR1 reads KGHSH; CDR2 reads LQKENI. The V end lost 3 bases, the J end lost 7 bases, and 9 bases lay between the germline ends. CDR3 amino acids: CASSPTGGEAFF. CDR3 bases: TGTGCCAGCTCACCTACAGGTGGTGAAGCTTTCTTT.

This clonotype turned up a few times. V usage is TRBV18 and J usage is TRBJ2-4; the D gene is possibly TRBD1 (6 bases). CDR3 length equals 15 residues. Germline V lookup: CDR1 KGHSH, CDR2 LQKENI. Trimming took 4 bases from V and 5 from J, leaving 15 bases between them. This CDR3 reads CASSRATGTQNIQYF. For the CDR3, the DNA is TGTGCCAGCTCACGGGCTACTGGGACACAAAACATTCAGTACTTC.

This clonotype appeared a few times. The chain joins TRBV5-1 to TRBJ2-5; maybe TRBD1 (6 bases). V was cut by 5 bases and J by 4 bases, with 15 bases left in between. The V gene's germline CDR1 is SGHRS and CDR2 YFSETQ. This CDR3 spans 14 amino acids. CDR3 region: CASSPDRSRETQYF. The CDR3 bases are TGCGCCAGCAGTCCCGACAGGAGCCGAGAGACCCAGTACTTC.

The chain employs TRBV5-5 and TRBJ2-5; 9 bases map to TRBD1. The germline V gene encodes CDR1 SGHKS and CDR2 YYEKEE (reference sequence). CDR3 length: 14 amino acids. V lost 6 bases and J lost 4; bases outside the gene matches: 7. In DNA, the CDR3 is TGTGCCAGCACCCTCGGACAGGGGAGAGAGACCCAGTACTTC. Protein sequence: CASTLGQGRETQYF.

This clonotype occurred many times. The chain carries TRBV5-1 and TRBJ2-1, with D possibly called TRBD1 or TRBD2 (5 bases each). Per the germline V gene, CDR1 is SGHRS and CDR2 is YFSETQ. With 4 bases removed from V and 0 bases from J, the gap between germline ends came to 20 bases. There are 18 residues in the CDR3. For the CDR3, the DNA is TGCGCCAGCAGCAAATCCCTCGGGGCCGGGATCTCCTACAATGAGCAGTTCTTC. Amino acid sequence: CASSKSLGAGISYNEQFF.

This clonotype was seen only a few times. The chain carries TRBV12-3 or TRBV12-4 and TRBJ2-7; tentative D call: TRBD2 (6 bases). The CDR3 loop spans 15 amino acids. V lost 2 bases to trimming and J lost 4 bases, with 15 bases between them. CDR3 region: CASSLMGGLTYEQYF. Written as DNA, the CDR3 is TGTGCCAGCAGTTTAATGGGGGGTCTTACATACGAGCAGTACTTC.

The chain recombines TRBV10-3 with TRBJ2-5; possibly TRBD2 for D (5 bases). In germline, CDR1 is ENHRY, CDR2 SYGVKD. The CDR3 has 15 residues. The germline V and J ends were trimmed by 2 bases and 1 base, with 11 bases remaining between them. This CDR3 reads CAISEAGVTQETQYF. CDR3 nucleotides: TGTGCCATCAGTGAGGCCGGGGTGACCCAAGAGACCCAGTACTTC.

The chain couples TRBV12-3 or TRBV12-4 to TRBJ1-4; 7 nucleotides agree with TRBD1. The length of the CDR3 is 14 residues. With 4 bases clipped from V and 8 bases from J, the junction kept 7 bases outside the gene matches. The DNA of the CDR3 is TGTGCCAGCAGTTCTCCGGGACAGCCCGAAAAACTGTTTTTT. Protein sequence: CASSSPGQPEKLFF.

In this sample, this clonotype turned up a few times. The chain uses TRBV20-1 and TRBJ2-7, with no clear D. The V end was cut by 1 base, the J end by 3 bases, with 13 bases between. The germline CDR1 and CDR2 sequences are DFQATT and SNEGSKA (reference sequence). The CDR3 has 14 residues. CDR3 sequence: CSARGAAGVYEQYF. For the CDR3, the DNA is TGCAGTGCTAGAGGTGCGGCAGGTGTCTACGAGCAGTACTTC.

This chain uses TRBV7-2 with TRBJ2-1, with TRBD2 matching over 11 bases. Germline values: CDR1 SGHTA, CDR2 FQGNSA. Unmatched junction bases numbered 9, after V lost 0 bases and J lost 5 bases. This CDR3 region has 18 residues. This CDR3 is CASSLARLAGQLNNEQFF. The CDR3 DNA is TGTGCCAGCAGCTTAGCCCGACTAGCGGGACAATTAAACAATGAGCAGTTCTTC.